Shown below are 31 T cell receptor beta chains from a single sample sequenced in a study of T cells after posttransplantation cyclophosphamide. Profiled with immunoSEQ multiplex PCR; TCRdb holds only in-frame clones, not every one. The repertoire has some 3,000 clones, under 80% of them found once; the top ten carry approximately 34%. Busulfan-fludarabine conditioning, marrow transplant, and cyclophosphamide on days +3 and +4 were administered. Sequenced material: PBMCs, taken after allogeneic stem cell transplant with posttransplant cyclophosphamide. All receptors come from a female patient in her fifties or sixties who received an allogeneic stem cell transplant from a related donor, was CMV-positive, and had no GVHD. Some T cells here may be from the graft donor.

The chain is built from TRBV19 and TRBJ1-5; D might be TRBD1 (6 bases). Germline V gives CDR1 LNHDA, CDR2 SQIVND (reference sequence). This CDR3 region has 16 residues. Trimming left V 2 bases short and J 4 bases short, with 15 bases between. The DNA of the CDR3 is TGTGCCAGTAGTATACTCCCAGGGGTAGGGAATCAGCCCCAGCATTTT. Translated, it gives CASSILPGVGNQPQHF.

The CDR3 is CASSVTGYPSYYEQYF. In DNA form, the CDR3 reads TGTGCCAGCAGTGTAACAGGGTACCCAAGCTACTACGAGCAGTACTTC. V gene TRBV28 combines with J gene TRBJ2-7, with a possible D match to TRBD1 (6 bases). The germline V and J ends were trimmed by 5 bases and 3 bases, with 20 bases remaining between them. The germline V gene encodes CDR1 MDHEN and CDR2 SYDVKM. The CDR3 is 16 residues long.

The V gene is TRBV6-1, the J gene TRBJ2-5; weak D call: TRBD1 (5 bases). The CDR3 has 12 residues. CDR1 is MNHNS, CDR2 SASEGT, per germline. V gave up 3 bases and J gave up 4 bases, with 6 bases separating them. The CDR3 protein is CASSDRAETQYF. The CDR3 bases are TGTGCCAGCAGTGACAGGGCAGAGACCCAGTACTTC.

The rearrangement links TRBV11-3 to TRBJ2-3; possibly TRBD1 for D (5 bases). This CDR3 has 14 residues. Germline CDR1 reads SGHNT; CDR2 reads YENEEA. V was cut by 3 bases and J by 2 bases, with 9 bases left in between. The CDR3 loop reads CASSLGPYTDTQYF. DNA of the CDR3: TGTGCCAGCAGCTTGGGGCCGTACACAGATACGCAGTATTTT.

This chain connects TRBV9 to TRBJ2-2, with D maybe TRBD1 (6 bases). With 0 bases removed from V and 4 bases from J, the gap between germline ends came to 7 bases. The V gene's germline CDR1 is SGDLS and CDR2 YYNGEE. This CDR3 spans 14 amino acids. In DNA, the CDR3 is TGTGCCAGCAGCGTAGTGGACAGCACCGGGGAGCTGTTTTTT. The encoded protein is CASSVVDSTGELFF.

The rearrangement links TRBV7-2 to TRBJ2-4; weak D call: TRBD1 (6 bases). The CDR3 contains 15 residues. Deletions cut 5 bases from V and 8 bases from J, with 19 bases between. Germline V gene data show CDR1 as SGHTA and CDR2 as FQGNSA. CDR3: CASSVRDTQRDIQYF. The CDR3 region has the DNA TGTGCCAGCAGCGTACGGGACACTCAACGGGACATTCAGTACTTC.

The J gene is TRBJ2-1, the V gene TRBV6-1, with D possibly matching TRBD2 (5 bases). The V gene lost 5 bases and the J gene lost 4 bases, with 9 bases spanning the gap. This CDR3 spans 13 amino acids. Germline CDR1 reads MNHNS; CDR2 reads SASEGT. CDR3 amino acids: CASSPGVYNEQFF. The DNA of the CDR3 is TGTGCCAGCAGTCCCGGGGTTTACAATGAGCAGTTCTTC.

This chain uses TRBV5-4 with TRBJ2-2; TRBD1 agrees at 9 bases. V gave up 4 bases and J gave up 6 bases; unmatched junction bases: 4. Germline V CDR1 and CDR2: SGHNT, YYREEE (reference sequence). CDR3 length equals 14 residues. The CDR3 sequence: CASSTNRGPGELFF. As DNA, the CDR3 is TGTGCCAGCAGCACCAACAGGGGGCCCGGGGAGCTGTTTTTT.

The rearrangement links TRBV18 to TRBJ1-4, with 10 bases identical to TRBD1. J gave up 7 bases and V 3 bases, and 8 bases lay outside the gene matches. Germline CDR1 reads KGHSH; CDR2 reads LQKENI. The CDR3 length is 16 residues. CDR3 in amino acids: CASSPFRDRGSEKLFF. The CDR3 region has the DNA TGTGCCAGCTCACCCTTCCGGGACAGGGGAAGTGAAAAACTGTTTTTT. The complete variable domain, with remaining parts taken from reference TRBV18 and TRBJ1-4, reads NAGVMQNPRHLVRRRGQEARLRCSPMKGHSHVYWYRQLPEEGLKFMVYLQKENIIDESGMPKERFSAEFPKEGPSILRIQQVVRGDSAAYFCASSPFRDRGSEKLFFGSGTQLSVL.

This chain joins TRBV7-8 and TRBJ1-1; TRBD1 might be the D (5 bases). V lost 2 bases and J 4 bases, leaving 8 bases between the germline ends. Germline V gene data show CDR1 as SGHVS and CDR2 as FQNEAQ. The CDR3 spans 13 residues. The CDR3 sequence: CASSLQGRTEAFF. The DNA for the CDR3 is TGTGCCAGCAGCTTACAGGGCCGCACTGAAGCTTTCTTT. Full variable domain (rest looked up from reference TRBV7-8 and TRBJ1-1): GAGVSQSPRYKVAKRGQDVALRCDPISGHVSLFWYQQALGQGPEFLTYFQNEAQLDKSGLPSDRFFAERPEGSVSTLKIQRTQQEDSAVYLCASSLQGRTEAFFGQGTRLTVV.

This chain uses TRBV15 with TRBJ2-7, with 11 bases fitting TRBD1. The germline gives CDR1 LNHNV, CDR2 YYDKDF (reference sequence). V was pared by 3 bases and J by 5 bases, with 9 bases of the junction left unmatched. This CDR3 has 16 amino acids. CDR3 coding DNA: TGTGCCACCAGCAGGGGAGGACAGGGGGCAGGCGACGAGCAGTACTTC. Translated, it gives CATSRGGQGAGDEQYF.

This chain connects TRBV7-2 to TRBJ2-2; perhaps TRBD2 as D (6 bases). From germline, CDR1 is SGHTA and CDR2 FQGNSA. V lost 6 bases and J lost 6, with 11 bases in between. CDR3 length equals 13 residues. CDR3 DNA: TGTGCCAGCAGTCGTCCGGGGGCCGGGGAGCTGTTTTTT. Translation gives CASSRPGAGELFF.

The sample holds one count of this clone. V and J are TRBV5-1 and TRBJ2-1; 10 nucleotides agree with TRBD1. Germline V gene sequence: CDR1 SGHRS, CDR2 YFSETQ. The CDR3 contains 16 residues. J was trimmed by 8 bases and V by 4 bases; bases with no gene match: 12. The CDR3 DNA sequence: TGCGCCAGCAGCGAAAGCGACAGGGGGCTTCGTCATGAGCAGTTCTTC. Translated: CASSESDRGLRHEQFF.

This chain connects TRBV6-5 to TRBJ2-7; possible D gene TRBD2, 6 bases. The CDR3 is 14 residues long. Trimming removed 2 bases at V and 7 bases at J, with 15 bases between. Looked up from germline, CDR1 is MNHEY and CDR2 is SVGAGI. The DNA for the CDR3 is TGTGCCAGCAGTTACGGGGCGGGGCGTGGTGAGCAGTACTTC. Residues: CASSYGAGRGEQYF.

The chain couples TRBV7-9 to TRBJ1-1, with D uncertain. This CDR3 has 13 amino acids. V was trimmed by 5 bases and J by 1 base, leaving 8 bases between them. Per the germline V gene, CDR1 is SEHNR and CDR2 is FQNEAQ (reference sequence). Here the CDR3 reads CASSPTRNTEAFF. The CDR3 coding sequence is TGTGCCAGCAGCCCCACAAGGAACACTGAAGCTTTCTTT. The full variable domain, its missing parts supplied by reference TRBV7-9 and TRBJ1-1, is DTGVSQNPRHKITKRGQNVTFRCDPISEHNRLYWYRQTLGQGPEFLTYFQNEAQLEKSRLLSDRFSAERPKGSFSTLEIQRTEQGDSAMYLCASSPTRNTEAFFGQGTRLTVV.

This clone has just one count. V and J are TRBV2 and TRBJ2-7; no clear D gene. V lost 6 bases to trimming and J lost 5 bases, with 8 bases between them. CDR3 length equals 11 residues. Per the germline V gene, CDR1 is SNHLY and CDR2 is FYNNEI. CDR3 in DNA: TGTGCCAGCAGCCAGGAACACGAGCAGTACTTC. As protein: CASSQEHEQYF.

V gene TRBV6-5 combines with J gene TRBJ1-1; D not resolved. Trimming took 2 bases from V and 4 from J, leaving 17 bases between them. CDR1 is MNHEY, CDR2 SVGAGI, per germline. This CDR3 is 16 amino acids long. The CDR3: CASSYILRTGSTEAFF. The CDR3 DNA sequence: TGTGCCAGCAGTTACATCCTTCGGACTGGCAGCACTGAAGCTTTCTTT.

The chain couples TRBV6-5 to TRBJ2-7, with D possibly being TRBD2 (6 bases). V was shortened by 7 bases and J by 2 bases, with 12 bases between the two germline ends. Per the germline V gene, CDR1 is MNHEY and CDR2 is SVGAGI. The CDR3 is made up of 13 amino acids. CDR3 sequence (DNA): TGTGCCAGCACCCGGGGGAGCCCCTACGAGCAGTACTTC. Translation gives CASTRGSPYEQYF.

This clone was seen more than once but under ten times. The rearrangement joins TRBV18 to TRBJ2-3; a weak D match, TRBD2 (7 bases). The germline gives CDR1 KGHSH, CDR2 LQKENI. The CDR3 runs 17 residues. With 3 bases removed from V and 1 base from J, the gap between germline ends came to 17 bases. The CDR3 region has the DNA TGTGCCAGCTCACCGCGAAGGGACACTAGCGGCACAGATACGCAGTATTTT. This gives the protein CASSPRRDTSGTDTQYF. Using reference TRBV18 and TRBJ2-3 for the parts outside the CDR3, the full variable domain is NAGVMQNPRHLVRRRGQEARLRCSPMKGHSHVYWYRQLPEEGLKFMVYLQKENIIDESGMPKERFSAEFPKEGPSILRIQQVVRGDSAAYFCASSPRRDTSGTDTQYFGPGTRLTVL.

This clone was seen a few times. The V call is TRBV7-8, the J call TRBJ1-1, with D uncertain. CDR3 length: 12 residues. Trimming cost V 3 bases and J 5 bases, with 7 bases left between them. Looked up from germline, CDR1 is SGHVS and CDR2 is FQNEAQ. DNA of the CDR3: TGTGCCAGCAGCTTGGTACAGACTGAAGCTTTCTTT. It yields the protein CASSLVQTEAFF.

This clone was detected once. The V call is TRBV19, the J call TRBJ2-7; 8 bases match TRBD2. J gave up 2 bases and V 7 bases, and 7 bases lay outside the gene matches. Germline assignment: CDR1 LNHDA and CDR2 SQIVND (reference sequence). This CDR3 is 14 amino acids long. CDR3 sequence reads: CASIPLAGPYEQYF. CDR3 DNA: TGTGCCAGTATCCCCCTAGCGGGTCCCTACGAGCAGTACTTC. The whole variable domain, remainder taken from reference TRBV19 and TRBJ2-7, is DGGITQSPKYLFRKEGQNVTLSCEQNLNHDAMYWYRQDPGQGLRLIYYSQIVNDFQKGDIAEGYSVSREKKESFPLTVTSAQKNPTAFYLCASIPLAGPYEQYFGPGTRLTVT.

The rearrangement joins TRBV5-6 to TRBJ1-4; 11 bases fit TRBD1. CDR1 and CDR2 from the germline V gene are SGHDT and YYEEEE. This CDR3 spans 16 amino acids. V dropped 5 bases and J dropped 5; count of bases not matched to a gene: 8. Written as DNA, the CDR3 is TGTGCCAGCAGTACAGGGACAGGGGGAAAAAATGAAAAACTGTTTTTT. Residues: CASSTGTGGKNEKLFF.

V and J are TRBV11-2 and TRBJ1-1; 7 bases are shared with TRBD1. Germline trimming cut 5 bases from V and 3 bases from J; bases unmatched to any gene: 3. The CDR3 has 13 residues. Germline V gives CDR1 SGHAT, CDR2 FQNNGV. CDR3 nucleotides: TGTGCCAGCAGCGCACAGGGGTACACTGAAGCTTTCTTT. Translating it yields CASSAQGYTEAFF.

The gene calls are TRBV5-1 and TRBJ2-2, with 8 bases matching TRBD2. The CDR3 extends over 15 amino acids. V lost 4 bases to trimming and J lost 5 bases; unmatched junction nucleotides: 7. Germline V CDR1 and CDR2: SGHRS, YFSETQ. The CDR3 nucleotides read TGCGCCAGCAGCCCTAGAGCGGGAGATACCGGGGAGCTGTTTTTT. Protein: CASSPRAGDTGELFF. The variable domain in full, completed from reference TRBV5-1 and TRBJ2-2, reads KAGVTQTPRYLIKTRGQQVTLSCSPISGHRSVSWYQQTPGQGLQFLFEYFSETQRNKGNFPGRFSGRQFSNSRSEMNVSTLELGDSALYLCASSPRAGDTGELFFGEGSRLTVL.

The chain is built from TRBV5-1 and TRBJ1-3; D is unresolved. Germline loops: CDR1 SGHRS, CDR2 YFSETQ. Trimming shortened V by 0 bases and J by 0 bases, and 19 bases separated the two germline ends. This CDR3 contains 19 residues. The CDR3 nucleotides are TGCGCCAGCAGCTTGGAGGTCTCAACGACTTCAGCCTCTGGAAACACCATATATTTT. Its protein is CASSLEVSTTSASGNTIYF.

This rearrangement joins TRBV6-4 to TRBJ2-1, with D unclear. CDR3 length: 13 amino acids. Per germline, CDR1 MRHNA and CDR2 SNTAGT. V was pared by 5 bases and J by 8 bases, with 13 bases between. The CDR3 loop is CASSTETSHEQFF. DNA of the CDR3: TGTGCCAGCAGTACCGAGACATCGCATGAGCAGTTCTTC.

This sequence joins TRBV19 and TRBJ2-6, with D possibly being TRBD1 (5 bases). Germline V CDR1 and CDR2: LNHDA, SQIVND (reference sequence). CDR3 length: 17 residues. Trimming stripped 4 bases from V and 4 bases from J, with 17 bases between. The CDR3 DNA sequence: TGTGCCAGTAGTACTGACAGACGGCGCCTGGGGGCCAACGTCCTGACTTTC. This sequence encodes CASSTDRRRLGANVLTF.

This chain connects TRBV4-1 to TRBJ2-6; 8 positions agree with TRBD1. The CDR3 covers 18 residues. CDR1 MGHRA and CDR2 YSYEKL come from the germline V gene. V lost 0 bases and J lost 0; bases outside the gene matches: 4. CDR3 sequence reads: CASSQDWGQDSGANVLTF. For the CDR3, the DNA is TGCGCCAGCAGCCAAGATTGGGGACAGGACTCTGGGGCCAACGTCCTGACTTTC.

In its sample, this clone was seen a few times. The V and J genes are TRBV5-4 and TRBJ1-2, with 8 nucleotides matching TRBD1. The CDR3 is made up of 15 amino acids. The V and J ends lost 4 bases and 0 bases, in that order; junction bases with no gene match: 5. Germline values: CDR1 SGHNT, CDR2 YYREEE (reference sequence). The CDR3 reads CASSIGQGANYGYTF. Written as DNA, the CDR3 is TGTGCCAGCAGCATAGGACAGGGAGCTAACTATGGCTACACCTTC. Filled out from reference TRBV5-4 and TRBJ1-2, the complete variable domain reads ETGVTQSPTHLIKTRGQQVTLRCSSQSGHNTVSWYQQALGQGPQFIFQYYREEENGRGNFPPRFSGLQFPNYSSELNVNALELDDSALYLCASSIGQGANYGYTFGSGTRLTVV.

The chain links TRBV5-4 to TRBJ1-6, with 9 bases fitting TRBD1. CDR1 and CDR2 from the germline V gene are SGHNT and YYREEE (reference sequence). The CDR3 is 14 amino acids. Losses at the gene ends were 3 bases for V and 7 bases for J; bases not matched to a gene: 2. This CDR3 reads CASSWTGANSPLHF. The CDR3 DNA sequence: TGTGCCAGCAGCTGGACAGGGGCGAATTCACCCCTCCACTTT.

The chain couples TRBV15 to TRBJ1-6; D possibly corresponds to TRBD1 (6 bases). This CDR3 comprises 15 residues. In germline, CDR1 is LNHNV, CDR2 YYDKDF (reference sequence). V lost 1 base and J 6 bases, leaving 10 bases between the germline ends. DNA for the CDR3: TGTGCCACCAGCAGAGGAAGGGGGTTTAATTCACCCCTCCACTTT. Its protein is CATSRGRGFNSPLHF.